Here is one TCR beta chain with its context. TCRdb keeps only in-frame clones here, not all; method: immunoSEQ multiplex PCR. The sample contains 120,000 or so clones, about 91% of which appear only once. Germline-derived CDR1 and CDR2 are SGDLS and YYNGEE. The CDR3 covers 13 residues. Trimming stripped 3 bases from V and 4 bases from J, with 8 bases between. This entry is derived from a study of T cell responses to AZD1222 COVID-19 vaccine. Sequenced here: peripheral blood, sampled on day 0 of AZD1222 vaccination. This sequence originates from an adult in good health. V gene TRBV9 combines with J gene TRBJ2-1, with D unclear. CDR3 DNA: TGTGCCAGCAGCGAACTCGATTACAATGAGCAGTTCTTC. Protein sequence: CASSELDYNEQFF.